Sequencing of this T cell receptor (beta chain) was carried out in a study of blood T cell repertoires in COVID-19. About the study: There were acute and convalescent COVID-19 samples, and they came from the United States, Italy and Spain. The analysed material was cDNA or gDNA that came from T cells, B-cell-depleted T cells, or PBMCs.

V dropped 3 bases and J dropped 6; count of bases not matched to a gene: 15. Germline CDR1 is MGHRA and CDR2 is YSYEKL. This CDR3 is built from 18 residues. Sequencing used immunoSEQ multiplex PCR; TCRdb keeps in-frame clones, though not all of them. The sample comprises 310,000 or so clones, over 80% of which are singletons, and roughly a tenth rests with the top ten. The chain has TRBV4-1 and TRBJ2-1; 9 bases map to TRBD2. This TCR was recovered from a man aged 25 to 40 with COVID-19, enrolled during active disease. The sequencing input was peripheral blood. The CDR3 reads CASSHLSGRGSGGNEQFF. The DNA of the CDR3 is TGCGCCAGCAGCCACCTTAGCGGGAGAGGATCGGGTGGCAATGAGCAGTTCTTC.